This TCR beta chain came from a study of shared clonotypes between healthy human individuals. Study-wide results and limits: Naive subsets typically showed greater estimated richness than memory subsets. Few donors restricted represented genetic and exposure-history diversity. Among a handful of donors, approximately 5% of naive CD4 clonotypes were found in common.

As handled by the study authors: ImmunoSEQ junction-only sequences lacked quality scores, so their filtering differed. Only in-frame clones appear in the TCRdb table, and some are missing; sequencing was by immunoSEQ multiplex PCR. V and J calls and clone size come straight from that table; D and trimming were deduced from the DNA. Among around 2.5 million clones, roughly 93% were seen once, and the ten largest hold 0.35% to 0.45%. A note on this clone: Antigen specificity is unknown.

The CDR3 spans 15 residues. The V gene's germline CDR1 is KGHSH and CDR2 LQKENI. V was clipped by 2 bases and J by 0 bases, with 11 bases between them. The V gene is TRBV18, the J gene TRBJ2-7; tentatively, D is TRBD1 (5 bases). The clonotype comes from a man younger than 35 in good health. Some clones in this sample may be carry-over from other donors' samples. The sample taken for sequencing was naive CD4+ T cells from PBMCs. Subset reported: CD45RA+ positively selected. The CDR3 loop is CASSPNRLSSYEQYF. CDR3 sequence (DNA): TGTGCCAGCTCACCAAACAGGTTGAGCTCCTACGAGCAGTACTTC.